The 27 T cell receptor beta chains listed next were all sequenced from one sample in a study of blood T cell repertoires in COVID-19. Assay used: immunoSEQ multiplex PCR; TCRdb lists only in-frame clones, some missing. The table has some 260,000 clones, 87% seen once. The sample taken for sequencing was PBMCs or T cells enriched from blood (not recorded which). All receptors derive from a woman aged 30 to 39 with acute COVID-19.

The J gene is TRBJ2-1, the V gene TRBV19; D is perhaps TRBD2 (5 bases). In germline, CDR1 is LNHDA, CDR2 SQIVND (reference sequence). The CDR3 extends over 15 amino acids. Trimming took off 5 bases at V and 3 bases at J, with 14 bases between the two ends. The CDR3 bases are TGTGCCAGTAGTCCCCCCGAGGGCTACTACAATGAGCAGTTCTTC. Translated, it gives CASSPPEGYYNEQFF.

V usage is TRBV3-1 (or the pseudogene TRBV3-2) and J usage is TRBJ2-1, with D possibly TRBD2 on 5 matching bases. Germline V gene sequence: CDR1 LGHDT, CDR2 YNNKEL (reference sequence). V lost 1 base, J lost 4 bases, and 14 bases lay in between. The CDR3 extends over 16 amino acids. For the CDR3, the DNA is TGTGCCAGCAGCCAAGTCGAAGCGGTCCCTTACAATGAGCAGTTCTTC. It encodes CASSQVEAVPYNEQFF.

The DNA of the CDR3 is TGTGCCAGCTCGCGGCGGACAGGGTCTGAGGATGGGGCCAACGTCCTGACTTTC. Residues: CASSRRTGSEDGANVLTF. The chain employs TRBV18 and TRBJ2-6; 8 positions match TRBD1. CDR1 and CDR2 from the germline V gene are KGHSH and LQKENI. V lost 6 bases to trimming and J lost 3 bases; unmatched junction nucleotides: 13. The CDR3 is 18 amino acids.

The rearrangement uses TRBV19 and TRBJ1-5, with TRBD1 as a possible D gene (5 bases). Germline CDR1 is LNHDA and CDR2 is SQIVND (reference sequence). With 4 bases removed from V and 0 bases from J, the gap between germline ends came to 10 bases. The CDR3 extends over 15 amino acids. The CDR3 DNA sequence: TGTGCCAGTAGTACCGGACAATATAGCAATCAGCCCCAGCATTTT. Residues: CASSTGQYSNQPQHF.

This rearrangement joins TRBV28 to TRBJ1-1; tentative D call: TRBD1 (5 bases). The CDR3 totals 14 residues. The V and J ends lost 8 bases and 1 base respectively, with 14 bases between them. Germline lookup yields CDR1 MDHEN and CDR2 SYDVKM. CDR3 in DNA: TGTGCCAGCCGTAGGGGAATAGAGAACACTGAAGCTTTCTTT. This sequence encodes CASRRGIENTEAFF.

CDR3 sequence reads: CASRERGELAKNIQYF. DNA of the CDR3: TGTGCCAGCAGGGAACGGGGGGAGCTAGCCAAAAACATTCAGTACTTC. This chain connects TRBV6-1 to TRBJ2-4; 7 bases align to TRBD2. V trimming: 6 bases; J trimming: 0 bases; junction bases outside the gene matches: 8. This CDR3 region has 16 residues. The germline V gene encodes CDR1 MNHNS and CDR2 SASEGT.

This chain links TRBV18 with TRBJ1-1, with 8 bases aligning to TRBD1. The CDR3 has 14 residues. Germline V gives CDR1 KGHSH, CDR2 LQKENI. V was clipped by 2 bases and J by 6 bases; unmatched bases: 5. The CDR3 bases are TGTGCCAGCTCACCAGGACAGGGTATCTCTGAAGCTTTCTTT. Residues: CASSPGQGISEAFF. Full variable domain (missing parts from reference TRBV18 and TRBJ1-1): NAGVMQNPRHLVRRRGQEARLRCSPMKGHSHVYWYRQLPEEGLKFMVYLQKENIIDESGMPKERFSAEFPKEGPSILRIQQVVRGDSAAYFCASSPGQGISEAFFGQGTRLTVV.

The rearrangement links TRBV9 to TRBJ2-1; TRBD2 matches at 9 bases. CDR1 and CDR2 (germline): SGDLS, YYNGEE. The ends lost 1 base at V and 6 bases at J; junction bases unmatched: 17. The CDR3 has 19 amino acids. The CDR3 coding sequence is TGTGCCAGCAGCGTAAGTTCGCTCCTGGAGCGGGGGGCCAGCAATGAGCAGTTCTTC. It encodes CASSVSSLLERGASNEQFF.

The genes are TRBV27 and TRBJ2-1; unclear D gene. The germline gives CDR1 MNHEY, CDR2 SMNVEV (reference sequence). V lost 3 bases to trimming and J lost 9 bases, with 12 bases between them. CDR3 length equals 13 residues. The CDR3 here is CASSLSLTSEQFF. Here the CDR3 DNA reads TGTGCCAGCAGTTTGTCCCTCACGAGTGAGCAGTTCTTC.

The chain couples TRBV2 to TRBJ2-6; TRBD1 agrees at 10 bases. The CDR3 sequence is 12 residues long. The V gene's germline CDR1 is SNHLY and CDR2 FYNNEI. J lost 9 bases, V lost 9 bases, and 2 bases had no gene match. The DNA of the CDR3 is TGTGCCAGGCGGGACAGGGGCAACGTCCTGACTTTC. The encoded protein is CARRDRGNVLTF.

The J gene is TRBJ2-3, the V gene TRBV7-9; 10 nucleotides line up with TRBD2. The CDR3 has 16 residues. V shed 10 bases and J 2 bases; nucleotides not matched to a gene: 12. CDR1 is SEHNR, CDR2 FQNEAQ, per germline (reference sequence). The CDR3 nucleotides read TGTGCCATCCCTCACAGCGGGAGGGAACTCACAGATACGCAGTATTTT. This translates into CAIPHSGRELTDTQYF. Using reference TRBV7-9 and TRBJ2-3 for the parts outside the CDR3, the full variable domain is DTGVSQNPRHKITKRGQNVTFRCDPISEHNRLYWYRQTLGQGPEFLTYFQNEAQLEKSRLLSDRFSAERPKGSFSTLEIQRTEQGDSAMYLCAIPHSGRELTDTQYFGPGTRLTVL.

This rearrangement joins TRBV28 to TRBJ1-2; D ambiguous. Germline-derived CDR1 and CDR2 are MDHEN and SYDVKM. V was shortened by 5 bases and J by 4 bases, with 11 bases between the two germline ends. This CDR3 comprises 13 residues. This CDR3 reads CASSRSQSYGYTF. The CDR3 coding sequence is TGTGCCAGCAGTCGCTCACAGAGCTATGGCTACACCTTC.

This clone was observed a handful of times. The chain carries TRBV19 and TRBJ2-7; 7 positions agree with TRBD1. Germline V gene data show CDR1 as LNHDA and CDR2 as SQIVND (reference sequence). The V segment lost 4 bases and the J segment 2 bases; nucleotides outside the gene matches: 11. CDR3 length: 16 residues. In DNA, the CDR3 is TGTGCCAGTAGTAACACCCTGTACGACAGGGCCTACGAGCAGTACTTC. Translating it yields CASSNTLYDRAYEQYF. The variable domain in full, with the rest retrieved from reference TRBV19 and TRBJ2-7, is DGGITQSPKYLFRKEGQNVTLSCEQNLNHDAMYWYRQDPGQGLRLIYYSQIVNDFQKGDIAEGYSVSREKKESFPLTVTSAQKNPTAFYLCASSNTLYDRAYEQYFGPGTRLTVT.

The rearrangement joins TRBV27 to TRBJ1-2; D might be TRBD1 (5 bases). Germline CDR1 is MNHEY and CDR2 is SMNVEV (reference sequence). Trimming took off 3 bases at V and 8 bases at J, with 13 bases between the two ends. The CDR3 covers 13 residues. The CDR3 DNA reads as TGTGCCAGCAGTTTTCGCCAGGGTGGCGGCTACACCTTC. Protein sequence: CASSFRQGGGYTF.

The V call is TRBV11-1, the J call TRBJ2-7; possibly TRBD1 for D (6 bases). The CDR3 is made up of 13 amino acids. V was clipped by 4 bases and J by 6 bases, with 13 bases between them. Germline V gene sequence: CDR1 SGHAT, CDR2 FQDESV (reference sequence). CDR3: CASSSGTQFEQYF. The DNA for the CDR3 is TGTGCCAGCAGCTCCGGGACACAGTTCGAGCAGTACTTC.

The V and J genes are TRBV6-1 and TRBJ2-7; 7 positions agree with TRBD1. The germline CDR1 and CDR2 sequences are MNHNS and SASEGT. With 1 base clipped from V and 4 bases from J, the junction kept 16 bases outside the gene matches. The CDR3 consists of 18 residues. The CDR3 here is CASSEEGGAATTRYEQYF. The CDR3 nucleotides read TGTGCCAGCAGTGAAGAAGGGGGCGCGGCCACGACCCGGTACGAGCAGTACTTC.

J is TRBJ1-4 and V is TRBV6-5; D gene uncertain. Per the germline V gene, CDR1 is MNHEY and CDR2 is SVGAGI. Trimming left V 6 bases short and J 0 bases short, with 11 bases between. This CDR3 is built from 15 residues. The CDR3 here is CASRAGVSTNEKLFF. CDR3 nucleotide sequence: TGTGCCAGCAGGGCCGGGGTTTCAACTAATGAAAAACTGTTTTTT.

The CDR3 nucleotides are TGTGCCAGCAGGCCGGTCACTCGGGACACCGGGGAGCTGTTTTTT. Its protein is CASRPVTRDTGELFF. This chain joins TRBV25-1 and TRBJ2-2; no clear D gene. CDR1 is MGHDK, CDR2 SYGVNS, per germline. The CDR3 totals 15 residues. Trimming cost V 6 bases and J 3 bases, with 14 bases left between them.

CDR3 in DNA: TGTGCCAGCAGCCAAGACACAGGGGGAACCCCCTACAATGAGCAGTTCTTC. As protein: CASSQDTGGTPYNEQFF. The V gene is TRBV4-2, the J gene TRBJ2-1; 8 positions agree with TRBD1. The length of the CDR3 is 17 residues. Germline loops: CDR1 LGHNA, CDR2 YNFKEQ. Losses at the gene ends were 0 bases for V and 2 bases for J; bases not matched to a gene: 6.

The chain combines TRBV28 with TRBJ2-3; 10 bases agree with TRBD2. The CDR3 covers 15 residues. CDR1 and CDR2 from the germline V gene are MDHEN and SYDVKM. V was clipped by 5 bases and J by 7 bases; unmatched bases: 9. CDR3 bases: TGTGCCAGCAGTCTCAGCGGGAGGGGTTCAAATACGCAGTATTTT. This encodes CASSLSGRGSNTQYF.

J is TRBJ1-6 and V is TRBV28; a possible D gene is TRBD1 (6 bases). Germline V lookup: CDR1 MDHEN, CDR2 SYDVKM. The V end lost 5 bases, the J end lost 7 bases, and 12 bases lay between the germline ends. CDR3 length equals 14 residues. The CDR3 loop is CASSPQGKNSPLHF. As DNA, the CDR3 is TGTGCCAGCAGTCCGCAGGGGAAGAATTCACCCCTCCACTTT.

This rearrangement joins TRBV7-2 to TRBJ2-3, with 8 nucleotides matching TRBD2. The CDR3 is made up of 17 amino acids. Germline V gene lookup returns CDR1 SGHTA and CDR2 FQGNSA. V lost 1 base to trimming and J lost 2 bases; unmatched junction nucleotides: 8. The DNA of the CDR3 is TGTGCCAGCAGCTTAGAAACGGCGGGGGGCCTCACAGATACGCAGTATTTT. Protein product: CASSLETAGGLTDTQYF.

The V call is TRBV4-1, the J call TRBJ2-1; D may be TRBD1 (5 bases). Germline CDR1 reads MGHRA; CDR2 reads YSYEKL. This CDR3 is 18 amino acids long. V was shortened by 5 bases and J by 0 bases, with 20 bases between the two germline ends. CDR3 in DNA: TGCGCCAGCAGCGACCAGGGTGGGCTCCGGAGCTCCTACAATGAGCAGTTCTTC. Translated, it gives CASSDQGGLRSSYNEQFF.

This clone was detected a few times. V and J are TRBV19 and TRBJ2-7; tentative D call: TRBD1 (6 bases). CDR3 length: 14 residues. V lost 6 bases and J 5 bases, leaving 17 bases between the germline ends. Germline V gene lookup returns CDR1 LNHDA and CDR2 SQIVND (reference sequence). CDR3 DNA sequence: TGTGCCAGTAGCTTAGACAGGTGGGACGACGAGCAGTACTTC. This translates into CASSLDRWDDEQYF.

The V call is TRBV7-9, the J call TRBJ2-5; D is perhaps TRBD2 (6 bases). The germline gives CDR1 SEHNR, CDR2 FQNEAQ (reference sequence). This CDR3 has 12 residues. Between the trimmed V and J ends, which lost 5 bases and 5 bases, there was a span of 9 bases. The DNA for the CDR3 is TGTGCCAGCAGCCTAGGGACTGAGACCCAGTACTTC. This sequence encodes CASSLGTETQYF.

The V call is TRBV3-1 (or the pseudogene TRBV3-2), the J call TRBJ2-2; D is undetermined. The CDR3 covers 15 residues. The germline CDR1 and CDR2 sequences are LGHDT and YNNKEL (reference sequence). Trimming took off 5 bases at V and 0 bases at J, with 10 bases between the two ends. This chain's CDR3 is CASSTADTNTGELFF. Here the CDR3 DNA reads TGTGCCAGCAGCACTGCCGACACGAACACCGGGGAGCTGTTTTTT.

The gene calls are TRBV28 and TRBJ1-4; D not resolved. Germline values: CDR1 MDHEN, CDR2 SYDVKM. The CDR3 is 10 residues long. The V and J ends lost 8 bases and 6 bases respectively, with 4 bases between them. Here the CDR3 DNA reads TGTGCCAGCCAGGATGAAAAACTGTTTTTT. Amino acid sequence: CASQDEKLFF.